This T cell receptor (beta chain) comes out of a study of T cells in pancreatic ductal adenocarcinoma. Germline assignment: CDR1 ENHRY and CDR2 SYGVKD. The CDR3 totals 16 residues. V gave up 0 bases and J gave up 7 bases; unmatched junction bases: 10. The sample holds one count of this clone. Antigen specificity is unknown. General study results and limits: Enrichment of CD45RO+ effector over naive T cells in tumors may bias clonality. No significant tumor-blood clonality difference; means were about 0.11 and 0.072. The resected pancreatic cancer cohort was biased toward the minority with early-stage disease. Unique clonotypes were about 8.2-fold more numerous in blood than in tumor.

Some clones are missing from TCRdb's copy, which holds only in-frame ones; the method was immunoSEQ multiplex PCR. The sample carries roughly 100,000 clones, roughly 96% recorded once. Selected pancreatic ductal adenocarcinoma patients had undergone surgery without neoadjuvant therapy. This chain connects TRBV10-3 to TRBJ1-2; 8 nucleotides agree with TRBD1. Sequencing was carried out using PBMCs. This receptor was obtained from a human donor with pancreatic ductal adenocarcinoma. DNA for the CDR3: TGTGCCATCAGTGAGTCCAGCGCAGGGGGCCTGATTGGCTACACCTTC. Protein: CAISESSAGGLIGYTF.